These 15 T cell receptor beta chains were sequenced from one sample in a study of blood T cell repertoires in COVID-19. Assay: immunoSEQ multiplex PCR; the TCRdb copy retains only in-frame clones and omits some. This table holds some 380,000 clones, around 90% found once. The sample was PBMCs or T cells enriched from blood (not recorded which). Receptors originate from a middle-aged woman with acute COVID-19.

The chain uses TRBV19 and TRBJ2-3; 8 bases are shared with TRBD1. In germline, CDR1 is LNHDA, CDR2 SQIVND (reference sequence). CDR3 size: 13 residues. J was trimmed by 4 bases and V by 5 bases; bases with no gene match: 2. The CDR3 protein is CASSDRGPDTQYF. The CDR3 nucleotides read TGTGCCAGTAGTGACAGGGGACCAGATACGCAGTATTTT.

The CDR3, as DNA: TGCGCCAGCAGCACCGACCTAGCGGGGGGGGAGACCCAGTACTTC. It translates to CASSTDLAGGETQYF. The V and J genes are TRBV5-1 and TRBJ2-5, with 12 bases matching TRBD2. The CDR3 has 15 residues. V lost 4 bases to trimming and J lost 5 bases; unmatched junction nucleotides: 6. Germline loops: CDR1 SGHRS, CDR2 YFSETQ.

J is TRBJ2-2 and V is TRBV6-5, with TRBD1 matching 8 bases. This CDR3 region has 14 residues. The V and J ends lost 7 bases and 5 bases, in that order; junction bases with no gene match: 6. From germline, CDR1 is MNHEY and CDR2 SVGAGI. CDR3 residues: CASIRTGMTGELFF. In DNA form, the CDR3 reads TGTGCCAGCATAAGGACAGGGATGACCGGGGAGCTGTTTTTT.

The rearrangement joins TRBV6-6 to TRBJ1-5; 7 bases match TRBD1. V lost 7 bases to trimming and J lost 2 bases; unmatched junction nucleotides: 11. Looked up from germline, CDR1 is MNHNY and CDR2 is SVGAGI (reference sequence). The CDR3 totals 16 residues. The CDR3 coding sequence is TGTGCCAGCATAGGTCGAGGGGACAGCCGCAATCAGCCCCAGCATTTT. Translation gives CASIGRGDSRNQPQHF.

The chain links TRBV24-1 to TRBJ1-2; D remains unclear. The CDR3 totals 12 residues. Germline V gives CDR1 KGHDR, CDR2 SFDVKD. Trimming removed 8 bases at V and 4 bases at J, with 10 bases between. CDR3 in DNA: TGTGCCACCATCCTCGGGAGCTATGGCTACACCTTC. Translation gives CATILGSYGYTF.

This clone has only one observation. This rearrangement joins TRBV7-8 to TRBJ2-5, with a weak D call TRBD1 (5 bases). CDR1 and CDR2 (germline): SGHVS, FQNEAQ. V shed 1 base and J shed 5 bases, with 11 bases lying between them. CDR3 length equals 14 residues. In DNA, the CDR3 is TGTGCCAGCAGCTTAGGCAGGGATTTGGAGACCCAGTACTTC. Protein: CASSLGRDLETQYF.

J is TRBJ2-7 and V is TRBV30; 8 bases line up with TRBD1. The germline gives CDR1 GTSNPN, CDR2 SVGIG (reference sequence). J lost 3 bases, V lost 4 bases, and 8 bases had no gene match. CDR3 size: 14 residues. CDR3 residues: CAWNPGQGVYEQYF. The CDR3 DNA reads TGTGCCTGGAACCCCGGACAGGGAGTCTACGAGCAGTACTTC.

The chain is built from TRBV19 and TRBJ1-1; D gene ambiguous. Germline CDR1 is LNHDA and CDR2 is SQIVND (reference sequence). This CDR3 contains 14 residues. Trimming stripped 2 bases from V and 7 bases from J, with 14 bases between. CDR3 nucleotides: TGTGCCAGTAGTATAAGCGGGGAAATTGGTGAAGCTTTCTTT. This encodes CASSISGEIGEAFF. The whole variable domain, remainder taken from reference TRBV19 and TRBJ1-1, is DGGITQSPKYLFRKEGQNVTLSCEQNLNHDAMYWYRQDPGQGLRLIYYSQIVNDFQKGDIAEGYSVSREKKESFPLTVTSAQKNPTAFYLCASSISGEIGEAFFGQGTRLTVV.

There are a few counts of this clone. The gene calls are TRBV2 and TRBJ2-5, with no clear D. The CDR3 consists of 13 residues. The germline V and J ends were trimmed by 5 bases and 1 base, with 8 bases remaining between them. Germline CDR1 reads SNHLY; CDR2 reads FYNNEI. Here the CDR3 reads CASSYHGQETQYF. In nucleotides, the CDR3 is TGTGCCAGCAGTTATCACGGCCAAGAGACCCAGTACTTC.

The chain combines TRBV9 with TRBJ1-3; D call uncertain. This CDR3 is 15 amino acids long. The V end was cut by 5 bases, the J end by 2 bases, with 14 bases between. CDR1 is SGDLS and CDR2 is YYNGEE in the germline V gene. DNA for the CDR3: TGTGCCAGCAGTCCGAGGTCGTTTGCTGGAAACACCATATATTTT. Translating it yields CASSPRSFAGNTIYF.

The gene calls are TRBV6-5 and TRBJ2-7; 10 bases align to TRBD1. Germline V gene data show CDR1 as MNHEY and CDR2 as SVGAGI. This CDR3 comprises 14 residues. The junction had 6 bases not matched to a gene; V was cut back by 6 bases and J by 4 bases. This chain's CDR3 is CASRRGTGVYEQYF. CDR3 in DNA: TGTGCCAGCAGAAGGGGGACAGGGGTTTACGAGCAGTACTTC.

V is TRBV7-9 and J is TRBJ2-2, with 7 bases identical to TRBD2. Per the germline V gene, CDR1 is SEHNR and CDR2 is FQNEAQ (reference sequence). The ends lost 3 bases at V and 2 bases at J; junction bases unmatched: 3. The CDR3 consists of 15 residues. CDR3 nucleotide sequence: TGTGCCAGCAGCTTTTCTAGCGGCAACACCGGGGAGCTGTTTTTT. Translation: CASSFSSGNTGELFF.

The CDR3 spells CASSLPPGAEQYF. In DNA, the CDR3 is TGTGCCAGCAGCCTCCCGCCAGGGGCCGAGCAGTACTTC. The chain has TRBV11-3 and TRBJ2-7, with TRBD1 as a possible D gene (6 bases). V was pared by 5 bases and J by 6 bases, with 14 bases between. Germline CDR1 reads SGHNT; CDR2 reads YENEEA. CDR3 length equals 13 residues.

The CDR3 DNA reads TGCAGTGCAATAGATGACTTGGGCTACACCTTC. Residues: CSAIDDLGYTF. The chain employs TRBV20-1 and TRBJ1-2; the D is unclear. The CDR3 sequence is 11 residues long. Trimming pared 6 bases from V and 8 bases from J, leaving 13 bases between. Germline CDR1 reads DFQATT; CDR2 reads SNEGSKA (reference sequence).

This clone has more than one count but fewer than ten. The chain couples TRBV6-6 to TRBJ1-3; tentatively, D is TRBD1 (6 bases). Between the trimmed V and J ends, which lost 7 bases and 0 bases, there was a span of 13 bases. CDR3 length: 15 residues. Germline loops: CDR1 MNHNY, CDR2 SVGAGI (reference sequence). CDR3 DNA: TGTGCCAGCAACACCGGGACACTCTCTGGAAACACCATATATTTT. Its protein is CASNTGTLSGNTIYF.